The TCR beta chain under discussion was sequenced for a study of vaccination and CD4 T cells after COVID-19. Across the whole study: Stimulation used overlapping spike peptides from SARS-CoV-2, HCoV-NL63, HCoV-OC43 and HCoV-229E. Study-wide findings and caveats: Rising from about 20 to 38, the median of SARS-CoV-2-reactive clonotypes did not change significantly.

Oncomine TCR Beta short-read sequencing was applied to DNA from cultured CD4+ T cells. In TCRdb, the PCR reads were re-called with MiXCR into one record per CDR3 protein. The sample includes tens of thousands of distinct CDR3 sequences, less than 75% of them seen just once. From germline, CDR1 is SGHAT and CDR2 FQNNGV. V dropped 10 bases and J dropped 6 bases, with 18 bases sitting between them. The CDR3 length is 13 residues. As regards this clonotype: Its antigen is currently unknown.

Sample treatment: approximately 11-day PBMC culture with coronavirus spike peptide pools or control peptides (ViraFEST assay). ViraFEST used peptide pools to expand antigen-specific T cells before TCR sequencing. V is TRBV11-2 and J is TRBJ1-1; D perhaps matches TRBD1 (5 bases). This receptor was taken from a human donor who had recovered from COVID-19. Sequencing was done on a sample of CD4+ T cells from blood, cultured in vitro. As DNA, the CDR3 is TGTGCCACCAACTTCAGGGTTTCCCCTGAAGCTTTCTTT. Its translation: CATNFRVSPEAFF.